These 5 T cell receptor beta chains were sequenced from one sample in a study of blood T cell repertoires in COVID-19. TCRdb's copy holds only in-frame clones and misses some; the assay was immunoSEQ multiplex PCR. The sample has around 380,000 clones, approximately 80% seen once. The sequencing sample was made of peripheral blood. The receptors shown here come from a human donor with acute or convalescent COVID-19. The donor label of this sample is uncertain.

This sequence joins TRBV3-1 (or the pseudogene TRBV3-2) and TRBJ1-2; no firm D call. This CDR3 region has 14 residues. Per germline, CDR1 LGHDT and CDR2 YNNKEL (reference sequence). Between the trimmed V and J ends, which lost 0 bases and 2 bases, there was a span of 7 bases. This chain's CDR3 is CASSQDGRNYGYTF. CDR3 bases: TGTGCCAGCAGCCAAGATGGCAGAAACTATGGCTACACCTTC.

The genes are TRBV10-2 and TRBJ2-7, with D perhaps TRBD1 (5 bases). This CDR3 comprises 14 residues. The V end was cut by 6 bases, the J end by 6 bases, with 18 bases between. Germline-derived CDR1 and CDR2 are WSHSY and SAAADI. The CDR3 region has the DNA TGCGCCAGCAGGCGCTTCAGGACAACCTCCGAGCAGTACTTC. Translation: CASRRFRTTSEQYF.

The rearrangement uses TRBV2 and TRBJ1-6, with 8 bases that match TRBD1. The germline V gene encodes CDR1 SNHLY and CDR2 FYNNEI. With V trimmed by 0 bases and J by 10 bases, 5 bases remained unmatched. The CDR3 contains 15 residues. The CDR3 is CASSEAWTGNSPLHF. The CDR3 bases are TGTGCCAGCAGTGAAGCGTGGACAGGGAACTCACCCCTCCACTTT.

This clone has just a few counts. The J gene is TRBJ1-5, the V gene TRBV11-2, with unresolved D. The CDR3 is 14 amino acids. Trimming removed 0 bases from V and 11 bases from J, with 14 bases in between. CDR1 is SGHAT and CDR2 is FQNNGV in the germline V gene. CDR3 protein: CASSLDLGVYAQHF. Written as DNA, the CDR3 is TGTGCCAGCAGCTTAGATCTGGGAGTTTACGCCCAGCATTTT.

In the case of this clone: Different DNA sequences within this sample yield the same CDR3. The chain has TRBV7-2 and TRBJ1-5; TRBD1 aligns across 9 bases. J was trimmed by 4 bases and V by 1 base; bases with no gene match: 2. This CDR3 spans 15 amino acids. Germline-derived CDR1 and CDR2 are SGHTA and FQGNSA. The CDR3: CASSLVGTGNQPQHF. CDR3 bases: TGTGCCAGCAGCTTAGTTGGGACAGGGAATCAGCCCCAGCATTTT. The full variable domain, its missing parts supplied by reference TRBV7-2 and TRBJ1-5, is GAGVSQSPSNKVTEKGKDVELRCDPISGHTALYWYRQSLGQGLEFLIYFQGNSAPDKSGLPSDRFSAERTGGSVSTLTIQRTQQEDSAVYLCASSLVGTGNQPQHFGDGTRLSIL.